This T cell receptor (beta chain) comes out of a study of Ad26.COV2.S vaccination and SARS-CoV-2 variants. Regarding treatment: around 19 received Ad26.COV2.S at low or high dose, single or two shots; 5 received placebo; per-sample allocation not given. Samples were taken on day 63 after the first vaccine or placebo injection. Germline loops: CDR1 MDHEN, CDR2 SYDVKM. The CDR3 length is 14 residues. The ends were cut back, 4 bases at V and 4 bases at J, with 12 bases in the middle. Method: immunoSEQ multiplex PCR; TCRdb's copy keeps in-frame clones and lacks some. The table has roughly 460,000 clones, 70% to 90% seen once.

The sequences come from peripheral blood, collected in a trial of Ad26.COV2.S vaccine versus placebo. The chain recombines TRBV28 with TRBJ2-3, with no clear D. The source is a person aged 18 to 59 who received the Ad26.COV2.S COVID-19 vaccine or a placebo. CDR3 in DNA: TGTGCCAGCAGTTCCTCTGCTACCGCAGATACGCAGTATTTT. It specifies CASSSSATADTQYF.